This is a list of T cell receptor beta chains from one sample in a study of blood T cell repertoires in COVID-19. TCRdb keeps only in-frame clones here, not all; method: immunoSEQ multiplex PCR. The table shows 200,000 to 300,000 clones, with approximately 86% occurring only once. Source material: peripheral blood. These receptors all stem from a woman aged 55-70 years with active or convalescent COVID-19. Both conserved end residues are part of each CDR3. A D gene is named only where the DNA matches it firmly. The size entry is marked missing in some rows and otherwise reads once, few, many or a size class.

J,size,V,D,CDR3,DNA
TRBJ1-4,once,TRBV7-8,NA,CASSRLGRVIATNEKLFF,TGTGCCAGCAGCCGCCTGGGGAGGGTTATTGCAACTAATGAAAAACTGTTTTTT
TRBJ2-7,once,TRBV3-1/TRBV3-2,TRBD2,CASSLLAGGSYEQYF,TGTGCCAGCAGCCTCCTAGCGGGAGGGTCCTACGAGCAGTACTTC
TRBJ1-5,NA,TRBV2,NA,CASRGIGGGNQPQHF,TGTGCCAGCAGGGGAATCGGGGGGGGCAATCAGCCCCAGCATTTT
TRBJ1-4,NA,TRBV6-6,TRBD1,CASRDRGGEKLFF,TGTGCCAGCAGAGACAGGGGCGGTGAAAAACTGTTTTTT
TRBJ2-5,NA,TRBV6-5,NA,CASSSQAVPGAETQYF,TGTGCCAGCAGTTCCCAGGCAGTTCCAGGGGCAGAGACCCAGTACTTC
TRBJ1-2,NA,TRBV7-2,NA,CASSFRSTENYGYTF,TGTGCCAGCAGCTTCAGGTCAACGGAAAACTATGGCTACACCTTC
TRBJ2-1,NA,TRBV19,NA,CASSIAGPAATEQFF,TGTGCCAGTAGTATAGCAGGCCCAGCGGCAACTGAGCAGTTCTTC
TRBJ1-2,few,TRBV5-4,NA,CASSPGGYNYGYTF,TGTGCCAGCAGCCCCGGCGGGTATAACTATGGCTACACCTTC
TRBJ1-1,NA,TRBV27,TRBD1,CASSPPGQTLNTEAFF,TGTGCCAGCAGTCCCCCGGGACAGACCTTGAACACTGAAGCTTTCTTT
TRBJ2-4,NA,TRBV19,TRBD1,CASSIRTGGRLAKNIQYF,TGTGCCAGTAGTATCCGGACAGGGGGTCGACTAGCCAAAAACATTCAGTACTTC
TRBJ2-1,NA,TRBV7-9,TRBD2,CASSQLAGNYNEQFF,TGTGCCAGCAGCCAACTAGCGGGGAACTACAATGAGCAGTTCTTC
TRBJ1-2,NA,TRBV3-1/TRBV3-2,TRBD1,CASRRGQDYGYTF,TGTGCCAGCAGGCGCGGACAGGACTATGGCTACACCTTC
TRBJ1-6,once,TRBV6-5,NA,CASSSGFFNSPLHF,TGTGCCAGCAGCTCGGGATTTTTCAATTCACCCCTCCACTTT
TRBJ1-1,NA,TRBV24-1,NA,CATRGDTEAFF,TGTGCCACCAGAGGAGACACTGAAGCTTTCTTT
TRBJ1-2,NA,TRBV9,NA,CASSAVANYGYTF,TGTGCCAGCAGCGCCGTTGCTAACTATGGCTACACCTTC
TRBJ2-1,few,TRBV27,TRBD2,CASSLMAGGRYNEQFF,TGTGCCAGCAGTTTAATGGCGGGGGGCCGATACAATGAGCAGTTCTTC
TRBJ2-1,once,TRBV13,NA,CASSRIKVANEQFF,TGTGCCAGCAGTCGAATTAAGGTAGCCAATGAGCAGTTCTTC
TRBJ1-2,once,TRBV6-1,TRBD1,CASSDRGRSGYTF,TGTGCCAGCAGTGACAGGGGGAGATCTGGCTACACCTTC
TRBJ2-1,NA,TRBV4-1,TRBD2,CASSQGTSGGHNEQFF,TGCGCCAGCAGCCAAGGAACTAGCGGGGGGCACAATGAGCAGTTCTTC
TRBJ2-7,NA,TRBV10-3,NA,CAISDSYEQYF,TGTGCCATCAGTGACAGCTACGAGCAGTACTTC
TRBJ2-5,NA,TRBV3-1/TRBV3-2,TRBD2,CASSQEGGLADPYAKTQYF,TGTGCCAGCAGCCAAGAGGGGGGACTAGCGGATCCTTATGCAAAGACCCAGTACTTC
TRBJ1-1,few,TRBV19,NA,CASSIRTAINTEAFF,TGTGCCAGTAGTATTCGGACAGCCATCAACACTGAAGCTTTCTTT
TRBJ2-1,once,TRBV2,NA,CASGGSSYNEQFF,TGTGCCAGCGGTGGCAGTTCATACAATGAGCAGTTCTTC
TRBJ2-7,NA,TRBV3-1/TRBV3-2,TRBD2,CASSRKRESEQYF,TGTGCCAGCAGCCGGAAGCGGGAGAGCGAGCAGTACTTC
TRBJ1-5,NA,TRBV28,TRBD1,CASSLWRGTGNQPQHF,TGTGCCAGCAGTTTATGGAGGGGGACAGGGAATCAGCCCCAGCATTTT
TRBJ2-3,NA,TRBV7-6,TRBD2,CASALAGTITSTDTQYF,TGTGCCAGCGCCCTAGCGGGCACGATCACTAGCACAGATACGCAGTATTTT
TRBJ2-1,NA,TRBV30,TRBD2,CAWRTSGSEQFF,TGTGCCTGGAGAACTAGCGGGAGTGAGCAGTTCTTC
TRBJ2-3,NA,TRBV6-4,NA,CASSEGALIYF,TGTGCCAGCAGTGAAGGGGCCCTAATCTATTTT
TRBJ1-2,NA,TRBV6-5,NA,CASRARVGGYTF,TGTGCCAGCAGGGCCCGGGTTGGCGGCTACACCTTC
TRBJ2-1,NA,TRBV4-1,TRBD2,CASSQGLLGLAGGSSYNEQFF,TGCGCCAGCAGCCAAGGTCTTTTAGGACTAGCGGGGGGGAGCTCCTACAATGAGCAGTTCTTC
TRBJ2-2,NA,TRBV19,NA,CASSIPRAGELFF,TGTGCCAGTAGTATACCCAGGGCCGGGGAGCTGTTTTTT